This TCR beta chain was documented in a study of response to subunit inactivated influenza vaccine. CDR1 is WSHSY, CDR2 SAAADI, per germline. Trimming pared 8 bases from V and 2 bases from J, leaving 5 bases between. The CDR3 contains 11 residues. This clonotype was observed at least ten times. The antigen is not known. Each CDR3 protein is one row after TCRdb ran MiXCR on the RT-PCR reads. The sample has about 530,000 distinct CDR3 sequences, 10% to 15% seen once. Study-level points and caveats: It was the authors' suggestion that each seasonal influenza vaccination recruits few new T cells.

The sequence was obtained from a man aged 45-60 years who received an inactivated influenza vaccine. The sample consisted of PBMCs from blood, taken about 40 days after vaccination. The chain is built from TRBV10-2 and TRBJ2-3; D call uncertain. The CDR3 region has the DNA TGCGCCAGCGCCAACACAGATACGCAGTATTTT. Translation: CASANTDTQYF.